The source of this TCR beta chain is a study of T cells in Graves' hyperthyroidism and ophthalmopathy. Points from the study as a whole: Blood also showed most of the thyroid clonotypes that were expanded above 0.001.

The CDR3 regions of TCR beta were amplified from RNA transcripts. Using the HTBI primer set, a first-round RT-PCR was run on the TCR CDR3. One entry per CDR3 protein results from TCRdb running MiXCR on the multiplex PCR reads. The sample lists 550,000 to 700,000 distinct CDR3 sequences, roughly 14% occurring once. Only a few counts were recorded for this clonotype. Antigen specificity is unknown. The sample comprised blood. The TCR sequence derives from a woman between 35 and 50 years old with Graves' ophthalmopathy.

The CDR3 region is CNLRGDLTGGDAFF. The DNA for the CDR3 is TGCAACCTCCGGGGGGACTTGACAGGGGGAGATGCTTTCTTT. The rearrangement links TRBV29-1 to TRBJ1-1, with 9 bases identical to TRBD1. This CDR3 region has 14 residues. Germline CDR1 is SQVTM and CDR2 is ANQGSEA.